The rows below give T cell receptor beta chains drawn from one sample of a study of shared clonotypes between healthy human individuals. Some clones are missing from TCRdb's copy, which holds only in-frame ones; the method was immunoSEQ multiplex PCR. The sample lists 2,500,000 or so clones; 80% to 95% were seen once. The sample taken for sequencing was naive CD4+ T cells from PBMCs. The origin of the receptors is a man aged 18 to 30 in good health. Some clones in this sample may be carry-over from other donors' samples. CDR3s include the opening cysteine and the closing phenylalanine or tryptophan. The D gene is left open where the match is weak. A row's size may be missing; if present it is once, few, many or a size class.

j_gene | abundance | v_gene | d_gene | len | CDR3aa | CDR3nt
TRBJ2-2 | NA | TRBV19 | NA | 14 | CAVPGRGNTGELFF | TGTGCAGTACCGGGCCGGGGGAACACCGGGGAGCTGTTTTTT
TRBJ2-3 | NA | TRBV19 | NA | 14 | CASSIRGRTDTQYF | TGTGCCAGTAGTATTAGGGGAAGGACAGATACGCAGTATTTT
TRBJ1-2 | NA | TRBV6-1 | TRBD1 | 14 | CASIVGQGRWGYTF | TGTGCCAGCATCGTCGGACAGGGGCGATGGGGCTACACCTTC
TRBJ1-2 | NA | TRBV7-3 | TRBD1 | 15 | CASSFRPTGGYGYTF | TGTGCCAGCAGCTTTCGTCCGACAGGGGGCTATGGCTACACCTTC
TRBJ1-5 | once | TRBV18 | TRBD1 | 17 | CASSPTPMTGGRQPQHF | TGTGCCAGCTCACCAACCCCCATGACAGGGGGTCGTCAGCCCCAGCATTTT
TRBJ1-1 | NA | TRBV18 | NA | 17 | CASSPVEGPRLNTEAFF | TGTGCCAGCTCACCCGTAGAAGGACCGCGATTGAACACTGAAGCTTTCTTT
TRBJ1-1 | NA | TRBV30 | NA | 14 | CAWSDRHAPTEAFF | TGTGCCTGGAGTGACCGACACGCGCCCACTGAAGCTTTCTTT
TRBJ2-3 | NA | TRBV28 | TRBD2 | 15 | CASSRLAGDTDTQYF | TGTGCCAGCAGTAGACTAGCGGGGGACACAGATACGCAGTATTTT
TRBJ2-7 | NA | TRBV18 | NA | 16 | CASSPNLLAEDYEQYF | TGTGCCAGCTCACCAAATCTATTAGCGGAAGACTACGAGCAGTACTTC
TRBJ2-2 | NA | TRBV9 | NA | 15 | CASSVGLVVSGELFF | TGTGCCAGCAGCGTAGGACTAGTTGTGTCAGGGGAGCTGTTTTTT
TRBJ1-5 | NA | TRBV19 | NA | 13 | CASSSLRVQPQHF | TGTGCCAGTAGTAGCCTCAGGGTTCAGCCCCAGCATTTT
TRBJ2-5 | NA | TRBV6-5 | TRBD1 | 14 | CASNRDRAVETQYF | TGTGCCAGTAACCGGGACAGGGCAGTGGAGACCCAGTACTTC
TRBJ1-1 | NA | TRBV15 | TRBD1 | 13 | CAISQGTNTEAFF | TGTGCCATATCACAGGGGACCAACACTGAAGCTTTCTTT
TRBJ2-2 | NA | TRBV2 | TRBD1 | 16 | CASSGPGTANTGELFF | TGTGCCAGCAGCGGCCCCGGGACAGCGAACACCGGGGAGCTGTTTTTT
TRBJ2-1 | NA | TRBV19 | TRBD2 | 15 | CASSYASGSYNEQFF | TGTGCCAGTAGTTACGCTAGCGGGAGTTACAATGAGCAGTTCTTC
TRBJ1-1 | NA | TRBV7-5 | NA | 14 | CARSRETGNTEAFF | TGTGCCAGAAGCCGCGAGACAGGGAACACTGAAGCTTTCTTT
TRBJ2-5 | NA | TRBV12-5 | NA | 12 | CASGLSGETQYF | TGTGCTAGTGGTTTGTCGGGGGAGACCCAGTACTTC
TRBJ1-1 | NA | TRBV28 | NA | 15 | CASSSLGGRNTEAFF | TGTGCCAGCAGTTCCCTTGGGGGGAGAAACACTGAAGCTTTCTTT
TRBJ2-1 | NA | TRBV5-1 | TRBD2 | 15 | CASSPGLADGNEQFF | TGCGCCAGCAGCCCGGGACTAGCGGACGGCAATGAGCAGTTCTTC
TRBJ2-1 | NA | TRBV10-1 | TRBD1 | 14 | CASSDSTGVYEQFF | TGCGCCAGCAGTGATTCGACAGGGGTGTATGAGCAGTTCTTC
TRBJ2-7 | NA | TRBV9 | NA | 14 | CASSVGLGGYEQYF | TGTGCCAGCAGCGTAGGACTGGGTGGCTACGAGCAGTACTTC
TRBJ1-5 | few | TRBV9 | NA | 11 | CASSVNQPQHF | TGTGCCAGCAGCGTCAATCAGCCCCAGCATTTT
TRBJ1-2 | few | TRBV5-4 | TRBD1 | 15 | CASSPQGGSNYGYTF | TGTGCCAGCAGCCCCCAGGGGGGGAGTAACTATGGCTACACCTTC
TRBJ1-2 | NA | TRBV6-4 | TRBD1 | 15 | CASSREGGAGYGYTF | TGTGCCAGCAGCCGCGAAGGGGGCGCCGGCTATGGCTACACCTTC
TRBJ2-5 | NA | TRBV7-9 | NA | 13 | CASSSAGAETQYF | TGTGCCAGCAGCTCCGCAGGGGCGGAGACCCAGTACTTC
TRBJ2-7 | once | TRBV27 | TRBD1 | 17 | CASKHRAGTGTSYEQYF | TGTGCCAGCAAACACCGCGCGGGGACAGGGACCTCCTACGAGCAGTACTTC
TRBJ1-1 | few | TRBV29-1 | NA | 10 | CSVDQGTAFF | TGCAGCGTTGATCAGGGTACAGCTTTCTTT